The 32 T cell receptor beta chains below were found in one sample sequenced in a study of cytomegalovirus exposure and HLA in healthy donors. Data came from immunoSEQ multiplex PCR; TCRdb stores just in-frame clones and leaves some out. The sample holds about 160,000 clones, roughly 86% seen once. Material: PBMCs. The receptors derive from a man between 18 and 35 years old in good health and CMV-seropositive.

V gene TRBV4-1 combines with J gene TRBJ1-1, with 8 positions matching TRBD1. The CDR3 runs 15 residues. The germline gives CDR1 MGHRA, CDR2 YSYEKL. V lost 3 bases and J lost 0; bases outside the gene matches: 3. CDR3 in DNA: TGCGCCAGCAGCCATATGGACAGGGTGAACACTGAAGCTTTCTTT. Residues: CASSHMDRVNTEAFF.

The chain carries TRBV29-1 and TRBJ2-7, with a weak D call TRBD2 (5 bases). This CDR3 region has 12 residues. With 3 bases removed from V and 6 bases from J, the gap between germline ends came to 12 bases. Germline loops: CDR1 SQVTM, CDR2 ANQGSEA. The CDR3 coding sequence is TGCAGCGTTGAGCAGCGGTCTCGCGAGCAGTACTTC. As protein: CSVEQRSREQYF.

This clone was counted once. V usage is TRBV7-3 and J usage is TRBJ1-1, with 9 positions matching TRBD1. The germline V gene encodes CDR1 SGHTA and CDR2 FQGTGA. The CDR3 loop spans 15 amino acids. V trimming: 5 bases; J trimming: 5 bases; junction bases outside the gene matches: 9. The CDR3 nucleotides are TGTGCCAGCAGCCCAACCGGGACAGGGATGACTGAAGCTTTCTTT. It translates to CASSPTGTGMTEAFF.

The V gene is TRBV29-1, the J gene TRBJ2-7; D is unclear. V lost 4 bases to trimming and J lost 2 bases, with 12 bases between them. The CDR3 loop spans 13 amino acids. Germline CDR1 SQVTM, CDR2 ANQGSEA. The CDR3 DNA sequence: TGCAGCGTTGTATTTGACTCAGCCTACGAGCAGTACTTC. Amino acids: CSVVFDSAYEQYF.

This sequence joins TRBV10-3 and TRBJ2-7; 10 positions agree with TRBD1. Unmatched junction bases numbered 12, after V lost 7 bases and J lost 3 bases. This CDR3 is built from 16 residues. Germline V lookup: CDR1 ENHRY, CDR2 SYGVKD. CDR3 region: CAITGGGGQGDYEQYF. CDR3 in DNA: TGTGCCATCACCGGGGGTGGTGGACAGGGGGACTACGAGCAGTACTTC.

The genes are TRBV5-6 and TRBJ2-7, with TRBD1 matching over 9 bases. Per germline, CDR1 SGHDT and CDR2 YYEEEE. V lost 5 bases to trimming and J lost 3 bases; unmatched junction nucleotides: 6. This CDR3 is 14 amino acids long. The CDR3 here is CASRRTGEGYEQYF. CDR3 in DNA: TGTGCCAGCAGGCGGACAGGGGAAGGCTACGAGCAGTACTTC.

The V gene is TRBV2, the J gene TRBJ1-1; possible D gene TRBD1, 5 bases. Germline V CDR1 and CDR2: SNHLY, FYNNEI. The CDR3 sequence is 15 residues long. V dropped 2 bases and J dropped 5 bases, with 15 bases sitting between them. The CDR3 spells CASSELRQRGTEAFF. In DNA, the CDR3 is TGTGCCAGCAGTGAACTCCGACAGAGAGGAACTGAAGCTTTCTTT.

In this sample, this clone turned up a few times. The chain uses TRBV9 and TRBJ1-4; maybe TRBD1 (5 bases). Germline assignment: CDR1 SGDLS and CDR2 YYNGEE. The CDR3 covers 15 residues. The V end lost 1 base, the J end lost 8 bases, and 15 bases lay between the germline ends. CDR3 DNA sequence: TGTGCCAGCAGCGTATGGGGAGGTCGGGGCGAAAAACTGTTTTTT. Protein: CASSVWGGRGEKLFF.

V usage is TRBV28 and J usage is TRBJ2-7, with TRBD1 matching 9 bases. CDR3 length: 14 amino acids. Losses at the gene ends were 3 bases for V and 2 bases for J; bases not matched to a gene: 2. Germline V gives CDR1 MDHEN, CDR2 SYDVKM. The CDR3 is CASSLTGGAYEQYF. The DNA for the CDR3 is TGTGCCAGCAGTTTGACAGGGGGTGCCTACGAGCAGTACTTC.

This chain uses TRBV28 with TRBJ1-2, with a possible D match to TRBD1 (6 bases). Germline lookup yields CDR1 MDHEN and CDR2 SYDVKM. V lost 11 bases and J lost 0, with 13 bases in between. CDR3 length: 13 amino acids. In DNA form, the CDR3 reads TGTGCCGCAGGGGATCTATCTAACTATGGCTACACCTTC. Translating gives CAAGDLSNYGYTF.

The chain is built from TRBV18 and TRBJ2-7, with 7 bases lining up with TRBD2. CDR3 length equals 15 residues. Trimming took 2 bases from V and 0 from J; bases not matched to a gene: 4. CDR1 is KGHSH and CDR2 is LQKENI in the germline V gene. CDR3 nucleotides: TGTGCCAGCTCACCAGCGGGAGATTTCTCCTACGAGCAGTACTTC. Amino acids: CASSPAGDFSYEQYF.

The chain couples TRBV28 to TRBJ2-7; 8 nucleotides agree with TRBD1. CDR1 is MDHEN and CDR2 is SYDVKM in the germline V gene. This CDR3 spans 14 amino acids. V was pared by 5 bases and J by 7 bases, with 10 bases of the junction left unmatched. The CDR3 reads CASSPLLTGEEQYF. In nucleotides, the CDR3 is TGTGCCAGCAGTCCCCTCCTGACAGGGGAAGAGCAGTACTTC.

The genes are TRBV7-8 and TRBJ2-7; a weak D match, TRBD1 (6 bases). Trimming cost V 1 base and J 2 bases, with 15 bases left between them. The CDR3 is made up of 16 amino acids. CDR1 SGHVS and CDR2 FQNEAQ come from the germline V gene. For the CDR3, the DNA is TGTGCCAGCAGCTTAGAAAAGTGGTGGACAGCCTACGAGCAGTACTTC. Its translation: CASSLEKWWTAYEQYF.

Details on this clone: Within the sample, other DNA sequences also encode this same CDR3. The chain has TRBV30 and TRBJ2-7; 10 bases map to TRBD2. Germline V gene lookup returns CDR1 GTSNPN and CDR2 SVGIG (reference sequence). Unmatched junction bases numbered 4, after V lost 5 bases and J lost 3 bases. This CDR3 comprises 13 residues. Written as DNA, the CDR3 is TGTGCCTGGGGAACTAGCGGGATCTACGAGCAGTACTTC. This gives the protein CAWGTSGIYEQYF.

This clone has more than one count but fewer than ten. The CDR3 sequence is CASSPGRGSSYEQYF. The CDR3 coding sequence is TGTGCCAGCTCACCGGGTCGCGGGAGTTCCTACGAGCAGTACTTC. The J gene is TRBJ2-7, the V gene TRBV18; 7 bases are shared with TRBD2. V lost 3 bases, J lost 1 base, and 6 bases stayed unmatched. CDR3 length equals 15 residues. The germline gives CDR1 KGHSH, CDR2 LQKENI. Supplemented by reference TRBV18 and TRBJ2-7, the full variable domain reads NAGVMQNPRHLVRRRGQEARLRCSPMKGHSHVYWYRQLPEEGLKFMVYLQKENIIDESGMPKERFSAEFPKEGPSILRIQQVVRGDSAAYFCASSPGRGSSYEQYFGPGTRLTVT.

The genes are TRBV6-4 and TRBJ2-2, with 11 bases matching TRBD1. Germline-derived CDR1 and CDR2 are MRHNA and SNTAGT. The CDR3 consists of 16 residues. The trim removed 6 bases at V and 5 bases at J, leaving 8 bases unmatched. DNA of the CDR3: TGTGCCAGCAGCCATAAGGGACAGGGGGGGACCGGGGAGCTGTTTTTT. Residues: CASSHKGQGGTGELFF.

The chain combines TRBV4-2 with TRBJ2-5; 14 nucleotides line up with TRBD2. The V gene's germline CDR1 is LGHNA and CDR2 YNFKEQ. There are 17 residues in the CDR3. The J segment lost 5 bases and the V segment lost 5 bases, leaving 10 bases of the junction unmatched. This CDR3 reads CASSGLAGGGGRETQYF. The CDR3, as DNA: TGTGCCAGCAGCGGACTAGCGGGAGGAGGGGGGCGGGAGACCCAGTACTTC.

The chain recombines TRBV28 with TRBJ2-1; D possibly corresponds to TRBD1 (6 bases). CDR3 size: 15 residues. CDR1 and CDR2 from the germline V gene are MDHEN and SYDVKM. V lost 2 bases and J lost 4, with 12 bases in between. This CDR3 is CASSLRGTFYNEQFF. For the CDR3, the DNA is TGTGCCAGCAGTTTAAGGGGGACATTTTACAATGAGCAGTTCTTC.

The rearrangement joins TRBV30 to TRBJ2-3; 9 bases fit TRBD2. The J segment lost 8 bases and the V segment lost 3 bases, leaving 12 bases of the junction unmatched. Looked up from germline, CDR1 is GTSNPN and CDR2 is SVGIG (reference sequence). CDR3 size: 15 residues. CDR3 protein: CAWRPGIAGDGTQYF. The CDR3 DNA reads TGTGCCTGGAGGCCAGGAATAGCGGGAGACGGTACGCAGTATTTT.

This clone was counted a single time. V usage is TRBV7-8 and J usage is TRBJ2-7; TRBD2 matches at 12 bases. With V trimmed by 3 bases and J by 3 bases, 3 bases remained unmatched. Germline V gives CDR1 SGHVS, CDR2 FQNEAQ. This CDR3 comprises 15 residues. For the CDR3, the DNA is TGTGCCAGCAGCTTTGGACTAGCGGGAATCTACGAGCAGTACTTC. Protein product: CASSFGLAGIYEQYF.

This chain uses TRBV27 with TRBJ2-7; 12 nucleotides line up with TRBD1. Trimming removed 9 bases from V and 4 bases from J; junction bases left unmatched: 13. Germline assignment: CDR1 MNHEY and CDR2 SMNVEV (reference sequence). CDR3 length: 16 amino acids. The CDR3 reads CASFKTGTGGWYEQYF. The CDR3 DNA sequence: TGTGCCAGTTTCAAAACCGGGACAGGGGGCTGGTACGAGCAGTACTTC.

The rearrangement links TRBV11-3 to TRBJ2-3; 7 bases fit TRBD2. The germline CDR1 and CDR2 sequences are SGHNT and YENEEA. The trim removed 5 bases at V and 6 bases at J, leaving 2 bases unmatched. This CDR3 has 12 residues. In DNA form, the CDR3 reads TGTGCCAGCAGCAAGGGAGGGGATACGCAGTATTTT. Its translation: CASSKGGDTQYF.

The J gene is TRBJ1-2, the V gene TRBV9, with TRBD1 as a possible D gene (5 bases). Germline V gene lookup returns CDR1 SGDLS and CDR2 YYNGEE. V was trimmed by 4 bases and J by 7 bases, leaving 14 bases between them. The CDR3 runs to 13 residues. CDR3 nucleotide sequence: TGTGCCAGCAGCAATAGGAGCAGGGCTGGCTACACCTTC. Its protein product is CASSNRSRAGYTF.

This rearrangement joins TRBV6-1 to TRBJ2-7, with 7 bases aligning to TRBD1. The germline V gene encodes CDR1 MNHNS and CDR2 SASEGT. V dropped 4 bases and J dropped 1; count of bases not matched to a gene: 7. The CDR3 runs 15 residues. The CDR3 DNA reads TGTGCCAGCAGTGGGGAGAGGGACAGTTCCTACGAGCAGTACTTC. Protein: CASSGERDSSYEQYF.

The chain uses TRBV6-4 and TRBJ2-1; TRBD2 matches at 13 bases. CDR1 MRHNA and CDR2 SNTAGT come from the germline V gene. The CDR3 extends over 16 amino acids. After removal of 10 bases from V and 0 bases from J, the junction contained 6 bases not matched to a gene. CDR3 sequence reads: CATPRTSGSSYNEQFF. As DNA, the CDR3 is TGTGCCACCCCCAGGACTAGCGGGAGCTCCTACAATGAGCAGTTCTTC.

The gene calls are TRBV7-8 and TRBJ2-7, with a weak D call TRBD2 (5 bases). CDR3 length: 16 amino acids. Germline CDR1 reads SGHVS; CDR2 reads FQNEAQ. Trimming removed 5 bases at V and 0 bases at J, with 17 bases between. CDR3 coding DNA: TGTGCCAGCAGCGGGAGACGGATCCCCCTCTCCTACGAGCAGTACTTC. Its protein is CASSGRRIPLSYEQYF.

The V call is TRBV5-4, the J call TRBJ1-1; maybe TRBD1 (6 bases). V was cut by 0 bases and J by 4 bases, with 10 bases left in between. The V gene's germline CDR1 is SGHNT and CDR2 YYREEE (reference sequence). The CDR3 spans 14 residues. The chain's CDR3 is CASSLEGGSTEAFF. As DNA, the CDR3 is TGTGCCAGCAGCTTGGAAGGGGGAAGCACTGAAGCTTTCTTT.

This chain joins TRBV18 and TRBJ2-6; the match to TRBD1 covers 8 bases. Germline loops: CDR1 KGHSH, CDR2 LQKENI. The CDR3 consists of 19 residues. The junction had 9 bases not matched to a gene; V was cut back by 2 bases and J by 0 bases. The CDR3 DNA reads TGTGCCAGCTCACCAGGGACAGGACGTAAAGGCTCTGGGGCCAACGTCCTGACTTTC. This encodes CASSPGTGRKGSGANVLTF. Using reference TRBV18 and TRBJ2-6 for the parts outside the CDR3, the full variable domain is NAGVMQNPRHLVRRRGQEARLRCSPMKGHSHVYWYRQLPEEGLKFMVYLQKENIIDESGMPKERFSAEFPKEGPSILRIQQVVRGDSAAYFCASSPGTGRKGSGANVLTFGAGSRLTVL.

CDR3 in amino acids: CASSLGTSGTRYNEQFF. CDR3 DNA: TGTGCCAGCAGCCTTGGGACTAGCGGGACAAGGTACAATGAGCAGTTCTTC. The genes are TRBV7-9 and TRBJ2-1; 13 nucleotides line up with TRBD2. The CDR3 is 17 amino acids. Germline V gene lookup returns CDR1 SEHNR and CDR2 FQNEAQ (reference sequence). Losses at the gene ends were 5 bases for V and 4 bases for J; bases not matched to a gene: 8.

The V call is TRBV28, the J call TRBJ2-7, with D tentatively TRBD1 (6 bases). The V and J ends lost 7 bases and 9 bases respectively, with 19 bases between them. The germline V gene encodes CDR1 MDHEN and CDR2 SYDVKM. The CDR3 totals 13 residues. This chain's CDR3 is CASKQGSALAQYF. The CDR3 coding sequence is TGTGCCAGCAAACAGGGATCCGCGCTAGCGCAGTACTTC.

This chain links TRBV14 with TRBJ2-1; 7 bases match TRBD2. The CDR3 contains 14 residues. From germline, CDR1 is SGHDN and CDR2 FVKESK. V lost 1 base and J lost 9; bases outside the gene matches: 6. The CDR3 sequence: CASSQVRQRGEQFF. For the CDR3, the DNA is TGTGCCAGCAGCCAAGTGCGCCAGCGGGGTGAGCAGTTCTTC.

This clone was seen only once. The CDR3 region has the DNA TGCAGCGGCCAAACAGGGAGGAACACCGGGGAGCTGTTTTTT. It codes for CSGQTGRNTGELFF. The rearrangement links TRBV29-1 to TRBJ2-2, with D maybe TRBD1 (6 bases). The CDR3 is made up of 14 amino acids. CDR1 is SQVTM and CDR2 is ANQGSEA in the germline V gene. The V end lost 7 bases, the J end lost 1 base, and 13 bases lay between the germline ends.